These 28 T cell receptor beta chains came from one sample sequenced in a study of control samples from healthy donors and cancer patients. Assay: immunoSEQ multiplex PCR; the TCRdb copy retains only in-frame clones and omits some. In all, the sample yields fewer than 250,000 clones. Sequences were obtained from blood. The receptors derive from a young woman in good health.

The genes are TRBV4-2 and TRBJ2-5, with 10 bases fitting TRBD1. This CDR3 region has 17 residues. Germline V gene sequence: CDR1 LGHNA, CDR2 YNFKEQ. Trimming cost V 1 base and J 4 bases; bases outside gene matches: 9. The CDR3 reads CASSQGGTGEATETQYF. The CDR3 nucleotides are TGTGCCAGCAGCCAAGGAGGGACAGGGGAAGCAACAGAGACCCAGTACTTC.

The chain employs TRBV3-1 (or the pseudogene TRBV3-2) and TRBJ1-2; TRBD1 agrees at 10 bases. V lost 5 bases and J lost 8; bases outside the gene matches: 11. Germline V lookup: CDR1 LGHDT, CDR2 YNNKEL (reference sequence). The CDR3 consists of 15 residues. The DNA of the CDR3 is TGTGCCAGCAGCACGGGACAGGGGTTCGGGGGCGGCTACACCTTC. Translation gives CASSTGQGFGGGYTF.

The J gene is TRBJ2-4, the V gene TRBV11-2, with TRBD1 matching 7 bases. This CDR3 is 16 amino acids long. Germline V gene sequence: CDR1 SGHAT, CDR2 FQNNGV. The V segment lost 5 bases and the J segment 1 base; nucleotides outside the gene matches: 8. The CDR3 coding sequence is TGTGCCAGCAGCCCCCCCCCACAGGGGGCCAAAAACATTCAGTACTTC. Amino acids: CASSPPPQGAKNIQYF.

This chain connects TRBV9 to TRBJ2-2; 8 bases fit TRBD1. Germline V gene sequence: CDR1 SGDLS, CDR2 YYNGEE. J lost 4 bases, V lost 6 bases, and 8 bases had no gene match. This CDR3 is 15 amino acids long. The DNA of the CDR3 is TGTGCCAGCACTACTGGACAGGGAAGCACCGGGGAGCTGTTTTTT. It yields the protein CASTTGQGSTGELFF.

The CDR3 reads CASTPTGSNTEAFF. The CDR3 DNA reads TGTGCCAGCACCCCGACAGGGTCGAACACTGAAGCTTTCTTT. The genes are TRBV7-2 and TRBJ1-1; 7 bases agree with TRBD1. This CDR3 spans 14 amino acids. From germline, CDR1 is SGHTA and CDR2 FQGNSA. V was pared by 7 bases and J by 1 base, with 6 bases of the junction left unmatched.

The chain has TRBV3-1 (or the pseudogene TRBV3-2) and TRBJ1-2; the D gene is possibly TRBD1 (5 bases). The CDR3 runs 18 residues. Germline CDR1 and CDR2: LGHDT and YNNKEL (reference sequence). The V end lost 1 base, the J end lost 0 bases, and 18 bases lay between the germline ends. The CDR3 spells CASSQVLLGALPNYGYTF. Here the CDR3 DNA reads TGTGCCAGCAGCCAAGTTCTTTTAGGGGCCCTACCTAACTATGGCTACACCTTC.

The V and J genes are TRBV3-1 (or the pseudogene TRBV3-2) and TRBJ2-7; unclear D gene. Germline V gene sequence: CDR1 LGHDT, CDR2 YNNKEL (reference sequence). The CDR3 sequence is 13 residues long. The V end lost 3 bases, the J end lost 4 bases, and 10 bases lay between the germline ends. Here the CDR3 reads CASSQRVLYEQYF. In nucleotides, the CDR3 is TGTGCCAGCAGCCAGCGAGTCCTTTACGAGCAGTACTTC.

The rearrangement links TRBV5-5 to TRBJ2-7; TRBD1 might be the D (6 bases). Trimming cost V 5 bases and J 3 bases, with 21 bases left between them. CDR1 is SGHKS, CDR2 YYEKEE, per germline (reference sequence). The length of the CDR3 is 16 residues. The chain's CDR3 is CASRLLWTASFYEQYF. The DNA of the CDR3 is TGTGCCAGCAGATTGCTTTGGACAGCATCTTTCTACGAGCAGTACTTC.

The rearrangement uses TRBV6-4 and TRBJ1-4; the D gene is possibly TRBD1 (5 bases). Germline V gene lookup returns CDR1 MRHNA and CDR2 SNTAGT. The CDR3 sequence is 15 residues long. V lost 0 bases, J lost 5 bases, and 10 bases lay in between. The CDR3 region is CASSDSGRANEKLFF. In DNA form, the CDR3 reads TGTGCCAGCAGTGACTCCGGCAGGGCGAATGAAAAACTGTTTTTT.

The rearrangement joins TRBV7-3 to TRBJ2-3; D perhaps matches TRBD1 (6 bases). Trimming removed 5 bases at V and 0 bases at J, with 18 bases between. Germline V gene lookup returns CDR1 SGHTA and CDR2 FQGTGA. There are 17 residues in the CDR3. The CDR3 coding sequence is TGTGCCAGCAGCAGCCACGGACAGAACCCTAGCACAGATACGCAGTATTTT. Protein product: CASSSHGQNPSTDTQYF.

V is TRBV28 and J is TRBJ2-7; D is ambiguous. Germline CDR1 reads MDHEN; CDR2 reads SYDVKM. The CDR3 totals 11 residues. Trimming removed 5 bases at V and 2 bases at J, with 4 bases between. The DNA of the CDR3 is TGTGCCAGCAGTACCCCCTACGAGCAGTACTTC. Its protein product is CASSTPYEQYF.

The chain carries TRBV5-1 and TRBJ1-2; TRBD1 is a possible D gene (5 bases). V lost 4 bases, J lost 2 bases, and 15 bases lay in between. Per the germline V gene, CDR1 is SGHRS and CDR2 is YFSETQ. The CDR3 is 15 residues long. Written as DNA, the CDR3 is TGCGCCAGCAGCAAAAGACAGACCTTCAACTATGGCTACACCTTC. Translating gives CASSKRQTFNYGYTF.

About this clone itself: At one of its ends the junction is not consistent with the germline gene, which may arise from a read error. The chain combines TRBV2 with TRBJ2-7, with D perhaps TRBD2 (5 bases). Germline CDR1 SNHLY, CDR2 FYNNEI. The CDR3 runs to 10 residues. This CDR3 is CASSGRGPVF. CDR3 DNA: TGTGCCAGCAGTGGACGAGGGCCTGTGTTC. Combining the CDR3 with reference TRBV2 and TRBJ2-7 gives the whole variable domain EPEVTQTPSHQVTQMGQEVILRCVPISNHLYFYWYRQILGQKVEFLVSFYNNEISEKSEIFDDQFSVERPDGSNFTLKIRSTKLEDSAMYFCASSGRGPVFGPGTRLTVT.

The chain joins TRBV5-1 to TRBJ1-4, with D possibly matching TRBD1 (6 bases). Trimming left V 0 bases short and J 8 bases short, with 17 bases between. Germline loops: CDR1 SGHRS, CDR2 YFSETQ. The CDR3 has 16 amino acids. The CDR3 DNA is TGCGCCAGCAGCTTGGGTCGCGGGACATTGAAGGAAAAACTGTTTTTT. Amino acid sequence: CASSLGRGTLKEKLFF.

The J gene is TRBJ1-4, the V gene TRBV6-5; D possibly corresponds to TRBD1 (5 bases). The CDR3 has 13 amino acids. Trimming took off 8 bases at V and 6 bases at J, with 13 bases between the two ends. Germline V gene lookup returns CDR1 MNHEY and CDR2 SVGAGI. The CDR3 is CASVRSGDEKLFF. The CDR3, as DNA: TGTGCCAGCGTGAGGTCGGGGGATGAAAAACTGTTTTTT.

This chain links TRBV5-1 with TRBJ2-5; D possibly matches TRBD1 or TRBD2 (6 bases each). V was shortened by 0 bases and J by 4 bases, with 10 bases between the two germline ends. From germline, CDR1 is SGHRS and CDR2 YFSETQ. The CDR3 length is 14 residues. The CDR3 DNA reads as TGCGCCAGCAGCTTGGAACAGGGAGGAGAGACCCAGTACTTC. This gives the protein CASSLEQGGETQYF. Together with reference TRBV5-1 and TRBJ2-5, the CDR3 gives the full variable domain: KAGVTQTPRYLIKTRGQQVTLSCSPISGHRSVSWYQQTPGQGLQFLFEYFSETQRNKGNFPGRFSGRQFSNSRSEMNVSTLELGDSALYLCASSLEQGGETQYFGPGTRLLVL.

The CDR3 loop is CASNWGSVTEAFF. DNA of the CDR3: TGTGCCAGTAATTGGGGTAGCGTCACTGAAGCTTTCTTT. The chain carries TRBV19 and TRBJ1-1; D call uncertain. The germline V gene has CDR1 LNHDA and CDR2 SQIVND (reference sequence). There are 13 residues in the CDR3. Trimming removed 7 bases at V and 4 bases at J, with 13 bases between.

This rearrangement joins TRBV11-2 to TRBJ2-1; either TRBD1 or TRBD2 may supply D (5 bases each). The CDR3 runs 12 residues. V lost 1 base and J lost 9, with 7 bases in between. The germline CDR1 and CDR2 sequences are SGHAT and FQNNGV. In nucleotides, the CDR3 is TGTGCCAGCAGCTTAGGTGGGGGTGAGCAGTTCTTC. Its protein product is CASSLGGGEQFF.

The chain is built from TRBV5-1 and TRBJ2-7; the match to TRBD2 covers 11 bases. Germline values: CDR1 SGHRS, CDR2 YFSETQ. V was clipped by 4 bases and J by 3 bases; unmatched bases: 12. CDR3 size: 17 residues. The CDR3 loop reads CASSNPELAGVFYEQYF. CDR3 nucleotides: TGCGCCAGCAGCAATCCGGAACTAGCGGGGGTTTTCTACGAGCAGTACTTC. The variable domain in full, with the rest retrieved from reference TRBV5-1 and TRBJ2-7, is KAGVTQTPRYLIKTRGQQVTLSCSPISGHRSVSWYQQTPGQGLQFLFEYFSETQRNKGNFPGRFSGRQFSNSRSEMNVSTLELGDSALYLCASSNPELAGVFYEQYFGPGTRLTVT.

V gene TRBV5-5 combines with J gene TRBJ2-3; no clear D gene. The germline V gene has CDR1 SGHKS and CDR2 YYEKEE (reference sequence). CDR3 length equals 14 residues. The V end lost 4 bases, the J end lost 1 base, and 10 bases lay between the germline ends. The CDR3 bases are TGTGCCAGCAGCCTACGGACGGGCACAGATACGCAGTATTTT. Its translation: CASSLRTGTDTQYF. The full variable domain, completed using reference TRBV5-5 and TRBJ2-3, is DAGVTQSPTHLIKTRGQQVTLRCSPISGHKSVSWYQQVLGQGPQFIFQYYEKEERGRGNFPDRFSARQFPNYSSELNVNALLLGDSALYLCASSLRTGTDTQYFGPGTRLTVL.

This chain uses TRBV5-1 with TRBJ1-5; D not resolved. The length of the CDR3 is 14 residues. Trimming shortened V by 0 bases and J by 6 bases, and 10 bases separated the two germline ends. Germline values: CDR1 SGHRS, CDR2 YFSETQ. CDR3 sequence reads: CASSLGRVGQPQHF. The CDR3 DNA reads as TGCGCCAGCAGCTTGGGACGGGTTGGTCAGCCCCAGCATTTT. Complete variable domain (other parts from reference TRBV5-1 and TRBJ1-5): KAGVTQTPRYLIKTRGQQVTLSCSPISGHRSVSWYQQTPGQGLQFLFEYFSETQRNKGNFPGRFSGRQFSNSRSEMNVSTLELGDSALYLCASSLGRVGQPQHFGDGTRLSIL.

This chain links TRBV5-1 with TRBJ2-5; D might be TRBD2 (5 bases). The CDR3 length is 16 residues. Trimming shortened V by 0 bases and J by 1 base, and 13 bases separated the two germline ends. Germline V gives CDR1 SGHRS, CDR2 YFSETQ. This CDR3 is CASSLDPAAVQETQYF. CDR3 DNA: TGCGCCAGCAGCTTGGACCCAGCGGCGGTCCAAGAGACCCAGTACTTC. Full variable domain (remainder filled in from reference TRBV5-1 and TRBJ2-5): KAGVTQTPRYLIKTRGQQVTLSCSPISGHRSVSWYQQTPGQGLQFLFEYFSETQRNKGNFPGRFSGRQFSNSRSEMNVSTLELGDSALYLCASSLDPAAVQETQYFGPGTRLLVL.

The chain has TRBV6-1 and TRBJ2-3; D might be TRBD1 (5 bases). Germline lookup yields CDR1 MNHNS and CDR2 SASEGT. The V and J ends lost 4 bases and 0 bases respectively, with 20 bases between them. The CDR3 contains 18 residues. The CDR3 loop reads CASSGVGAAYPSTDTQYF. The CDR3 nucleotides are TGTGCCAGCAGTGGGGTAGGGGCCGCCTACCCTAGCACAGATACGCAGTATTTT.

J is TRBJ2-5 and V is TRBV9; tentative D call: TRBD1 (5 bases). Trimming shortened V by 0 bases and J by 0 bases, and 12 bases separated the two germline ends. CDR3 size: 16 residues. Per germline, CDR1 SGDLS and CDR2 YYNGEE. CDR3 in amino acids: CASSVGQAGYQETQYF. The CDR3 DNA is TGTGCCAGCAGCGTAGGCCAGGCAGGGTACCAAGAGACCCAGTACTTC.

V gene TRBV19 combines with J gene TRBJ2-7; TRBD1 aligns across 7 bases. Germline CDR1 and CDR2: LNHDA and SQIVND (reference sequence). V shed 7 bases, J shed 2 bases, and the junction held 5 bases outside the gene matches. The CDR3 runs to 13 residues. The CDR3 nucleotides are TGTGCCAGTAATCAGGGGGACGCCTACGAGCAGTACTTC. This encodes CASNQGDAYEQYF.

This chain joins TRBV7-9 and TRBJ1-1; D remains ambiguous. Germline CDR1 is SEHNR and CDR2 is FQNEAQ (reference sequence). The CDR3 runs to 13 residues. Trimming stripped 7 bases from V and 1 base from J, with 10 bases between. CDR3 DNA: TGTGCCAGCAATCTGCGGGAGAACACTGAAGCTTTCTTT. Encoded protein: CASNLRENTEAFF.

This chain connects TRBV28 to TRBJ1-2; a possible D gene is TRBD1 (5 bases). The V end was cut by 8 bases, the J end by 4 bases, with 14 bases between. This CDR3 is 13 amino acids long. From germline, CDR1 is MDHEN and CDR2 SYDVKM. The CDR3 DNA sequence: TGTGCCAGCGGGGGAGGGACGGGCTATGGCTACACCTTC. This codes for CASGGGTGYGYTF.

The genes are TRBV5-4 and TRBJ1-1; no clear D gene. The CDR3 length is 16 residues. Germline V gives CDR1 SGHNT, CDR2 YYREEE (reference sequence). The V and J ends lost 0 bases and 0 bases respectively, with 12 bases between them. CDR3 residues: CASSLGQATLNTEAFF. The DNA for the CDR3 is TGTGCCAGCAGCTTGGGGCAAGCTACTTTGAACACTGAAGCTTTCTTT. Full variable domain (remainder filled in from reference TRBV5-4 and TRBJ1-1): ETGVTQSPTHLIKTRGQQVTLRCSSQSGHNTVSWYQQALGQGPQFIFQYYREEENGRGNFPPRFSGLQFPNYSSELNVNALELDDSALYLCASSLGQATLNTEAFFGQGTRLTVV.